This record covers a single T cell receptor (beta chain). The sample originates from a study of PD-L1 blockade in urothelial cancer. Produced via immunoSEQ multiplex PCR; TCRdb's table is partial and in-frame only. The data hold 100,000 or so clones, with roughly nine tenths observed a single time. CDR1 is MNHEY, CDR2 SVGAGI, per germline. The V segment lost 4 bases and the J segment 4 bases; nucleotides outside the gene matches: 3. The CDR3 runs to 15 residues. V and J are TRBV6-5 and TRBJ2-2, with TRBD1 matching over 10 bases. The sequence came from a woman older than 75 with urothelial cancer. The material sequenced was PBMCs, taken around atezolizumab (anti-PD-L1) treatment. This CDR3 reads CASSLWTGGTGELFF. The DNA of the CDR3 is TGTGCCAGCAGTTTATGGACAGGGGGCACCGGGGAGCTGTTTTTT.